Shown below are 5 T cell receptor beta chains from a single sample sequenced in a study of blood T cell repertoires in COVID-19. Here immunoSEQ multiplex PCR was the method, and the copy in TCRdb shows in-frame clones only, minus some. The sample lists fewer than 250,000 clones; 83% were seen once. Sequenced sample: peripheral blood. Source of these receptors: a woman between 50 and 59 years old with acute or convalescent COVID-19.

V is TRBV30 and J is TRBJ2-2; D might be TRBD2 (6 bases). CDR1 GTSNPN and CDR2 SVGIG come from the germline V gene (reference sequence). CDR3 size: 15 residues. Trimming took off 5 bases at V and 3 bases at J, with 16 bases between the two ends. The CDR3 bases are TGTGCCTGGGGGTCGGGGGACCTTGACACCGGGGAGCTGTTTTTT. It yields the protein CAWGSGDLDTGELFF.

The chain employs TRBV28 and TRBJ1-4, with D possibly TRBD1 on 6 matching bases. V dropped 3 bases and J dropped 10 bases, with 24 bases sitting between them. This CDR3 has 17 residues. The germline V gene has CDR1 MDHEN and CDR2 SYDVKM. Here the CDR3 reads CASSFPLLDRTPGKLFF. CDR3 DNA sequence: TGTGCCAGCAGTTTCCCCCTCCTTGACAGGACCCCAGGAAAACTGTTTTTT.

This clone appeared once. CDR3 in amino acids: CASSGSGLAVYEQYF. In nucleotides, the CDR3 is TGTGCCAGCAGCGGCTCGGGACTAGCGGTCTACGAGCAGTACTTC. V gene TRBV7-2 combines with J gene TRBJ2-7; 11 bases agree with TRBD2. The CDR3 is 15 residues long. Germline lookup yields CDR1 SGHTA and CDR2 FQGNSA. V gave up 5 bases and J gave up 3 bases; unmatched junction bases: 6.

The chain recombines TRBV5-4 with TRBJ1-3; a possible D gene is TRBD1 (5 bases). Trimming took off 0 bases at V and 8 bases at J, with 12 bases between the two ends. CDR1 and CDR2 (germline): SGHNT, YYREEE (reference sequence). CDR3 size: 14 residues. Here the CDR3 reads CASSLAGASDTIYF. The CDR3 DNA reads TGTGCCAGCAGCTTGGCTGGGGCGTCGGACACCATATATTTT.

J is TRBJ1-5 and V is TRBV19, with D possibly matching TRBD1 (5 bases). The germline gives CDR1 LNHDA, CDR2 SQIVND (reference sequence). The V end lost 3 bases, the J end lost 4 bases, and 10 bases lay between the germline ends. The CDR3 is 14 amino acids. The CDR3 sequence is CASSMADKNQPQHF. The CDR3 bases are TGTGCCAGTAGTATGGCGGACAAAAATCAGCCCCAGCATTTT.